Listed below are T cell receptor beta chains from one sample, sequenced in a study of blood T cell repertoires in COVID-19. TCRdb's table, derived via immunoSEQ multiplex PCR, lists solely in-frame clones and lacks some. Of fewer than 250,000 clones listed, around 89% were seen once; the top ten hold under 3.5%. The sample was peripheral blood. The receptors here all came from a man aged 25 to 40 with COVID-19, enrolled during active disease. CDR3s include the opening cysteine and the closing phenylalanine or tryptophan. The D gene is left open where the match is weak. For some rows the clone size is stated as once, few or many, or as a class when expanded; others skip it.

cdr3_aa,cdr3_nt,d_call,v_call,cdr3_length,j_call,clone_size
CASSEGRGAQHF,TGTGCCAGCAGCGAGGGGAGGGGGGCCCAGCATTTT,-,TRBV7-2,12,TRBJ1-5,-
CASSVEDRWTGWLGNTGELFF,TGTGCCAGCAGCGTAGAGGATCGTTGGACAGGGTGGCTTGGGAACACCGGGGAGCTGTTTTTT,TRBD1,TRBV9,21,TRBJ2-2,few
CASSYRQGTSPLHF,TGTGCCAGCAGTTATAGACAGGGAACTTCACCCCTCCACTTT,TRBD1,TRBV6-5,14,TRBJ1-6,once
CASRGDRGSGANVLTF,TGTGCCAGCAGGGGAGACAGGGGCTCTGGGGCCAACGTCCTGACTTTC,TRBD1,TRBV7-3,16,TRBJ2-6,-
CASSHRDRDSSNYGYTF,TGCGCCAGCAGCCATCGGGACAGGGACTCGTCTAACTATGGCTACACCTTC,TRBD1,TRBV4-3,17,TRBJ1-2,-
CASSGQGSHGNTIYF,TGTGCCAGCAGCGGACAGGGTTCTCACGGAAACACCATATATTTT,TRBD1,TRBV13,15,TRBJ1-3,-
CASSPEGENTEAFF,TGCGCCAGCAGTCCTGAGGGGGAGAACACTGAAGCTTTCTTT,-,TRBV23-1,14,TRBJ1-1,-
CASSIRQGTYEQYF,TGTGCCAGCAGTATCAGACAGGGGACCTACGAGCAGTACTTC,TRBD1,TRBV27,14,TRBJ2-7,-
CASSIAGGANTGELFF,TGTGCCAGTAGTATAGCGGGGGGCGCGAACACCGGGGAGCTGTTTTTT,-,TRBV19,16,TRBJ2-2,-
CASSYSYGTEAFF,TGTGCCAGCAGTTATTCGTACGGCACTGAAGCTTTCTTT,-,TRBV6-5,13,TRBJ1-1,-